Described below is a single TCR beta chain sequence and its context. Its antigen is unknown. The source of the sample is a study of identical twins. This CDR3 contains 14 residues. The junction had 8 bases not matched to a gene; V was cut back by 6 bases and J by 4 bases. Germline CDR1 DFQATT, CDR2 SNEGSKA (reference sequence). Findings and caveats of the study: Compared with models, monozygotic twins showed more out-of-frame TCR alpha sharing.

TCRdb re-analysed the 5' RACE reads in MiXCR, keeping a single row per CDR3 protein. The sample includes hundreds of thousands of distinct CDR3 sequences, less than 9% of them seen just once. Another study also made use of these data, one on yellow fever vaccine responses in identical twins.

The sequence was obtained from a woman between 18 and 29 years old in good health. The sample was memory (CD45RO+) T cells sorted from blood. The chain couples TRBV20-1 to TRBJ2-3, with 9 bases lining up with TRBD1. The CDR3 loop is CSAAGQGRADTQYF. The CDR3 coding sequence is TGCAGTGCAGCGGGACAGGGAAGGGCAGATACGCAGTATTTT.